Following are 18 T cell receptor beta chains from one sample sequenced in a study of sequential checkpoint blockade in melanoma. Profiled with immunoSEQ multiplex PCR; TCRdb holds only in-frame clones, not every one. This table has 15,000 to 20,000 clones, roughly two thirds appearing once. Treatment meaning: randomized to nivolumab then ipilimumab (arm A) or the reverse (arm B). Sequencing was performed on CD8+ T cells sorted from blood (inferred from file names), taken from a patient given nivolumab and ipilimumab in sequence. Source of these receptors: a human donor with melanoma.

This chain joins TRBV9 and TRBJ1-4; 7 bases line up with TRBD1. The CDR3 sequence is 18 residues long. The ends lost 3 bases at V and 5 bases at J; junction bases unmatched: 16. Per germline, CDR1 SGDLS and CDR2 YYNGEE. The CDR3 DNA sequence: TGTGCCAGCAGCGATAGGGGGGACAGTTTTGACCGGAATGAAAAACTGTTTTTT. Its translation is CASSDRGDSFDRNEKLFF.

This clone was seen more than once but under ten times. The chain uses TRBV7-3 and TRBJ2-7; no firm D call. V was pared by 10 bases and J by 6 bases, with 22 bases between. CDR3 length: 14 amino acids. Germline V lookup: CDR1 SGHTA, CDR2 FQGTGA. In nucleotides, the CDR3 is TGTGCCACGCATGCGCTAGTCGGTAGCATCGAGCAGTACTTC. It specifies CATHALVGSIEQYF.

The chain combines TRBV5-5 with TRBJ1-2; tentatively, D is TRBD1 (5 bases). Trimming pared 0 bases from V and 7 bases from J, leaving 16 bases between. CDR1 and CDR2 from the germline V gene are SGHKS and YYEKEE (reference sequence). This CDR3 has 15 amino acids. The CDR3 protein is CASSLAVRVRSGYTF. The CDR3 nucleotides read TGTGCCAGCAGCTTGGCTGTCAGGGTGAGGAGTGGCTACACCTTC.

This rearrangement joins TRBV10-3 to TRBJ1-2; weak D call: TRBD1 (6 bases). CDR1 ENHRY and CDR2 SYGVKD come from the germline V gene. CDR3 length: 13 residues. Trimming removed 8 bases at V and 6 bases at J, with 16 bases between. The CDR3 sequence is CAIGEGGVNGYTF. The CDR3 DNA sequence: TGTGCCATCGGCGAGGGGGGGGTTAATGGCTACACCTTC.

The chain carries TRBV7-2 and TRBJ2-1; D possibly corresponds to TRBD2 (5 bases). The CDR3 loop spans 15 amino acids. Trimming stripped 2 bases from V and 2 bases from J, with 10 bases between. Germline lookup yields CDR1 SGHTA and CDR2 FQGNSA. The CDR3 is CASSLWAEAYNEQFF. Here the CDR3 DNA reads TGTGCCAGCAGCTTATGGGCGGAGGCCTACAATGAGCAGTTCTTC.

V usage is TRBV28 and J usage is TRBJ1-6; 8 nucleotides align to TRBD1. Germline-derived CDR1 and CDR2 are MDHEN and SYDVKM. After removal of 6 bases from V and 6 bases from J, the junction contained 13 bases not matched to a gene. The CDR3 covers 17 residues. As DNA, the CDR3 is TGTGCCAGCAGCCCTGACAGGGGTCCCCCTAGTAATTCACCCCTCCACTTT. Its protein product is CASSPDRGPPSNSPLHF.

The chain has TRBV29-1 and TRBJ1-2, with D unresolved. The CDR3 covers 11 residues. V lost 4 bases and J 8 bases, leaving 11 bases between the germline ends. Germline CDR1 is SQVTM and CDR2 is ANQGSEA. CDR3 DNA: TGCAGCGTTGCCCATGCGGGCGGCTACACCTTC. Its protein is CSVAHAGGYTF. The complete variable domain, with remaining parts taken from reference TRBV29-1 and TRBJ1-2, reads SAVISQKPSRDICQRGTSLTIQCQVDSQVTMMFWYRQQPGQSLTLIATANQGSEATYESGFVIDKFPISRPNLTFSTLTVSNMSPEDSSIYLCSVAHAGGYTFGSGTRLTVV.

The chain employs TRBV19 and TRBJ1-1, with 7 bases that match TRBD1. Germline V gene sequence: CDR1 LNHDA, CDR2 SQIVND (reference sequence). CDR3 length: 15 residues. Trimming removed 7 bases from V and 2 bases from J; junction bases left unmatched: 10. The CDR3 reads CASTKPGQRNTEAFF. The CDR3 DNA sequence: TGTGCCAGTACCAAACCGGGACAGAGAAACACTGAAGCTTTCTTT.

This rearrangement joins TRBV6-5 to TRBJ2-7, with 7 bases fitting TRBD1. The V segment lost 3 bases and the J segment 3 bases; nucleotides outside the gene matches: 8. From germline, CDR1 is MNHEY and CDR2 SVGAGI. The CDR3 loop spans 15 amino acids. In DNA, the CDR3 is TGTGCCAGCAGTTATGCCAGGGGGTTAATCTACGAGCAGTACTTC. It is translated as CASSYARGLIYEQYF.

Points on this clone: The likely explanation is a read error, given a far larger clone one base away. At the DNA level, this CDR3 is encoded by other sequences in the same sample as well. The rearrangement links TRBV19 to TRBJ1-1; TRBD1 might be the D (6 bases). Between the trimmed V and J ends, which lost 2 bases and 4 bases, there was a span of 17 bases. Germline-derived CDR1 and CDR2 are LNHDA and SQIVND (reference sequence). This CDR3 spans 16 amino acids. In DNA form, the CDR3 reads TGTGCCAGTAGTATAATTACATGTACAGGGTCCACTGAAGCTTTCTTT. Amino acids: CASSIITCTGSTEAFF.

The gene calls are TRBV28 and TRBJ2-7; D gene uncertain. Deletions cut 1 base from V and 3 bases from J, with 7 bases between. CDR3 length equals 13 residues. Germline V gene lookup returns CDR1 MDHEN and CDR2 SYDVKM. CDR3 sequence reads: CASSLLQNYEQYF. CDR3 sequence (DNA): TGTGCCAGCAGTTTATTACAGAACTACGAGCAGTACTTC.

The chain recombines TRBV11-3 with TRBJ1-1; a possible D gene is TRBD1 (5 bases). Germline CDR1 reads SGHNT; CDR2 reads YENEEA. The V end lost 2 bases, the J end lost 9 bases, and 19 bases lay between the germline ends. CDR3 length equals 15 residues. The DNA for the CDR3 is TGTGCCAGCAGCTTAACATCGGCTACAGGAGCTCAAGCTTTCTTT. Residues: CASSLTSATGAQAFF. Complete variable domain (other parts from reference TRBV11-3 and TRBJ1-1): EAGVVQSPRYKIIEKKQPVAFWCNPISGHNTLYWYLQNLGQGPELLIRYENEEAVDDSQLPKDRFSAERLKGVDSTLKIQPAELGDSAVYLCASSLTSATGAQAFFGQGTRLTVV.

V is TRBV14 and J is TRBJ2-1, with 8 positions matching TRBD2. CDR3 length: 18 residues. V was pared by 0 bases and J by 8 bases, with 15 bases of the junction left unmatched. Per germline, CDR1 SGHDN and CDR2 FVKESK. The CDR3 DNA reads as TGTGCCAGCAGCCAAGATTCCCACTGGGCGGGGGGTTGGGATGAGCAGTTCTTC. It codes for CASSQDSHWAGGWDEQFF.

This clone was counted a single time. V usage is TRBV6-1 and J usage is TRBJ2-2, with 8 bases that match TRBD1. V gave up 2 bases and J gave up 4 bases; unmatched junction bases: 6. CDR1 is MNHNS, CDR2 SASEGT, per germline. This CDR3 region has 16 residues. CDR3 residues: CASSELTDRVTGELFF. The DNA of the CDR3 is TGTGCCAGCAGTGAACTCACGGACAGGGTCACCGGGGAGCTGTTTTTT.

The V and J genes are TRBV7-8 and TRBJ1-1; D might be TRBD1 (6 bases). The CDR3 consists of 15 residues. The germline gives CDR1 SGHVS, CDR2 FQNEAQ. V was trimmed by 5 bases and J by 5 bases, leaving 18 bases between them. The CDR3 coding sequence is TGTGCCAGCAGCACCCAGGGGCACAGGGATACTGAAGCTTTCTTT. This encodes CASSTQGHRDTEAFF.

This rearrangement joins TRBV4-1 to TRBJ1-1, with 7 bases aligning to TRBD1. The junction had 15 bases not matched to a gene; V was cut back by 3 bases and J by 2 bases. CDR3 length: 18 residues. The germline gives CDR1 MGHRA, CDR2 YSYEKL. The CDR3 nucleotides read TGCGCCAGCAGCCAGAACCAATTAGCCGGGACAGCAAACACTGAAGCTTTCTTT. Protein sequence: CASSQNQLAGTANTEAFF.

The V call is TRBV30, the J call TRBJ2-5; 8 positions match TRBD1. CDR3 length: 13 amino acids. Germline V CDR1 and CDR2: GTSNPN, SVGIG (reference sequence). V shed 4 bases and J 4 bases; nucleotides not matched to a gene: 5. CDR3 amino acids: CAWTPTGGETQYF. In DNA form, the CDR3 reads TGTGCCTGGACCCCAACAGGGGGAGAGACCCAGTACTTC.

This chain joins TRBV11-2 and TRBJ1-2, with D uncertain. The CDR3 spans 14 residues. Germline CDR1 reads SGHAT; CDR2 reads FQNNGV. Trimming left V 1 base short and J 5 bases short, with 11 bases between. The CDR3 sequence: CASSLVAGTYGYTF. Written as DNA, the CDR3 is TGTGCCAGCAGCTTAGTTGCGGGAACGTATGGCTACACCTTC.